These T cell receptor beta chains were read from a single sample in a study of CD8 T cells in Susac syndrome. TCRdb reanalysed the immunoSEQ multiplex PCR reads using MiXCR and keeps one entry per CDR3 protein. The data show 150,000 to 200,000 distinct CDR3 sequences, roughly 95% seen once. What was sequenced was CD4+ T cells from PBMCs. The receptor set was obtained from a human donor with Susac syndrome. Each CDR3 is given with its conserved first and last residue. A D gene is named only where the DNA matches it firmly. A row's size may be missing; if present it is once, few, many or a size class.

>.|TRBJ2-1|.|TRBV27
TGTGCCAGCTGCTTTTCCGTCGCGAGTGAGCAGTTCTTC
CASCFSVASEQFF
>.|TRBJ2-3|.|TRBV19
TGTGCCACCCGCCGCCGTCAAAGCACAGATACGCAGTATTTT
CATRRRQSTDTQYF
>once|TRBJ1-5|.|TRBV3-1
TGTGCCAGCAGCCGGGACAACCAGCCCCAGCATTTT
CASSRDNQPQHF
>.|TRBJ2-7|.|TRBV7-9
TGTGCCAGCAGCCACAGGGAATGGGAGCAGTACTTC
CASSHREWEQYF
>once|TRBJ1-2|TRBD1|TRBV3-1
TGTGCCAGCAGCCAAGATCTTACCAGGGGGCATGGCTACACCTTC
CASSQDLTRGHGYTF
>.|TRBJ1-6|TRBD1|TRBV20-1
TGCAGTGCCTCGGTACAGGGGAGGAATTCACCCCTCCACTTT
CSASVQGRNSPLHF
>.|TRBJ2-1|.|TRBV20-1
TGCAGTGGCTGGGCCGGGCTCAAGGGTAATGAGCAGTTCTTC
CSGWAGLKGNEQFF
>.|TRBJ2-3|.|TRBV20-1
TGCAGTGCTAGAGTCCTTTGGGCGGGAACTTTCACAGATACGCAGTATTTT
CSARVLWAGTFTDTQYF
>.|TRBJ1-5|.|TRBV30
TGTGCCTGGAGTGCCAGGGGTGATCAGCCCCAGCATTTT
CAWSARGDQPQHF
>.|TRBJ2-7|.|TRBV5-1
TGCGCCAGCAGCTTCCGACAGGTGGGGACCCACGAGCAGTACTTC
CASSFRQVGTHEQYF
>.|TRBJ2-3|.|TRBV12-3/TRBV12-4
TGTGCCAGCAGTGGTTGGCTAGGCGCGGTTGATACGCAGTATTTT
CASSGWLGAVDTQYF
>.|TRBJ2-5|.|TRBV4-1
TGCGCCAGCAGCTACGCCGATCGAGGATTGGCAGGCCAAGAGACCCAGTACTTC
CASSYADRGLAGQETQYF
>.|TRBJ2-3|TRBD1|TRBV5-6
TGTGCCAGCAGCTTGGTAGGAGGGACAGGGGCCTCAGATACGCAGTATTTT
CASSLVGGTGASDTQYF
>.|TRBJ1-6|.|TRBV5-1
TGCGCCAGCAGCTCCGGACAGATCGCCTATAATTCACCCCTCCACTTT
CASSSGQIAYNSPLHF
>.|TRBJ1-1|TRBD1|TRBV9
TGTGCCAGCAGCGTAGCTGTACAGGGGTACACTGAAGCTTTCTTT
CASSVAVQGYTEAFF
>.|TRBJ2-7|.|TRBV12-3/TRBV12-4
TGTGCCAGCAGTTTTGGACAATTCTACGAGCAGTACTTC
CASSFGQFYEQYF
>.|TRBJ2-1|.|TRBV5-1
TGCGCCAGCAGCTTGGGTAGATTCATTTCCTACAATGAGCAGTTCTTC
CASSLGRFISYNEQFF
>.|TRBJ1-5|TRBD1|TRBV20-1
TGCAGTGCTATCCGGGACAGGGGCAATCAGCCCCAGCATTTT
CSAIRDRGNQPQHF
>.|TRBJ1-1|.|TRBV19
TGTGCCAGTAGTATGAAGGCTGAAGCTTTCTTT
CASSMKAEAFF
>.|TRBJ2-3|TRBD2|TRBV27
TGTGCCAGCAGACTAGCGGGGGGTAGAGGGGATACGCAGTATTTT
CASRLAGGRGDTQYF
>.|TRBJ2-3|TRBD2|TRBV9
TGTGCCAGCAGCGCGACTAGCCTAAACACAGATACGCAGTATTTT
CASSATSLNTDTQYF
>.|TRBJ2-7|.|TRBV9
TGTGCCAGCAGCACCGGGGGTAGGTCCTACGAGCAGTACTTC
CASSTGGRSYEQYF
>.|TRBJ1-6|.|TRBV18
TGTGCCAGCTCACCACTGGGGCAGAATTCACCCCTCCACTTT
CASSPLGQNSPLHF
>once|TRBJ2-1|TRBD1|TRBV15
TGTGCCACCAGCAGAGCGAGACAGGGGGTCAATGAGCAGTTCTTC
CATSRARQGVNEQFF
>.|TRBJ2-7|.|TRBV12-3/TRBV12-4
TGTGCCAGCTGCTGGGGGAGCTCCTACGAGCAGTACTTC
CASCWGSSYEQYF
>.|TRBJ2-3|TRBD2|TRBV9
TGTGCCAGCAGCATCGGGACTAGTGGCCCAGATACGCAGTATTTT
CASSIGTSGPDTQYF
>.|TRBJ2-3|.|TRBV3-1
TGTGCCAGCAGCCAAGTGCATACGCAGTATTTT
CASSQVHTQYF
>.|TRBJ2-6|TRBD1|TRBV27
TGTGCCAGCAGTCCCAGGGACAGGGGGGGCGGGGCCAACGTCCTGACTTTC
CASSPRDRGGGANVLTF
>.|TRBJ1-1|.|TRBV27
TGTGCCAGCAGTTTATCAAGGTACACTGAAGCTTTCTTT
CASSLSRYTEAFF
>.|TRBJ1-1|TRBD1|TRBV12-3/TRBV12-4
TGTGCCAGCAGCCGACGACAGGGGTGGGACACTGAAGCTTTCTTT
CASSRRQGWDTEAFF
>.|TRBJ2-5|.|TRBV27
TGTGCCAGCAGTACGGCAGGGGAGACCCAGTACTTC
CASSTAGETQYF
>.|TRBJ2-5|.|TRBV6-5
TGTGCCAGCAGTAAGGACAGATACTCGATGGAGACCCAGTACTTC
CASSKDRYSMETQYF
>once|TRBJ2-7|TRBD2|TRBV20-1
TGCAGTGCTAGAGATCCAGTACTAGCGAGCTCCTACGAGCAGTACTTC
CSARDPVLASSYEQYF
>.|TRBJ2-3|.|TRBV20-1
TGCAGTGCGCACAGGGAGTGGACAGATACGCAGTATTTT
CSAHREWTDTQYF
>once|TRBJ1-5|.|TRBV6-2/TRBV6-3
TGTGCCAGCAGTTCAGTAATAGCAGCAGCTTATCAGCCCCAGCATTTT
CASSSVIAAAYQPQHF
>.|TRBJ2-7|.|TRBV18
TGTGCCAGCTCAAACACTACCTACGAGCAGTACTTC
CASSNTTYEQYF
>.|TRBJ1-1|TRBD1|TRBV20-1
TGCAGTGCTAGAGTTTACCCGAACAGGGGGGGGTCGACTGAAGCTTTCTTT
CSARVYPNRGGSTEAFF
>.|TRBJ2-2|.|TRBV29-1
TGCAGCTTCCCCTCAGTAGATTCCGGGGAGCTGTTTTTT
CSFPSVDSGELFF
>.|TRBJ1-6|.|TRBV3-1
TGTGCCAGCAGCTTAAGCTCAGATAATTCACCCCTCCACTTT
CASSLSSDNSPLHF
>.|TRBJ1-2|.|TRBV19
TGTGCCAGTAGTACCCCGGTCCTGGACAGAAGGGGCTACACCTTC
CASSTPVLDRRGYTF
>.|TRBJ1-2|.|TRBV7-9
TGTGCCAGCAGCTTAGTCCCGGGAAACTATGGCTACACCTTC
CASSLVPGNYGYTF
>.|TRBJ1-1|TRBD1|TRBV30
TGTGCCTGGAGGACAGGGGGGAACACTGAAGCTTTCTTT
CAWRTGGNTEAFF
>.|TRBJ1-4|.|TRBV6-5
TGTGCCAGCAGTTACTCGGGACATCCCTTAACCAGAGGAAAACTGTTTTTT
CASSYSGHPLTRGKLFF